This entry is about one TCR beta chain. The sample originates from a study of blood T cell repertoires in COVID-19. The overall study: Spain, Italy and the United States supplied samples that represented acute and convalescent COVID-19. The analysed material was cDNA or gDNA that came from T cells, B-cell-depleted T cells, or PBMCs.

This CDR3 is 14 amino acids long. V lost 4 bases, J lost 8 bases, and 17 bases lay in between. Germline V gives CDR1 LNHDA, CDR2 SQIVND (reference sequence). Authors' processing steps: Counts of nucleated cells, estimated from reference gene primer amplification, were obtained. Assay: immunoSEQ multiplex PCR; the TCRdb copy retains only in-frame clones and omits some. V, J and clone size were drawn from that table, and D and trimming were deduced from the DNA. The sample includes roughly 100,000 clones, 90% of them seen just once. The clonotype comes from a man aged 50-59 years with acute or convalescent COVID-19. The chain couples TRBV19 to TRBJ1-2, with D perhaps TRBD1 (5 bases). Sequences were obtained from peripheral blood. For the CDR3, the DNA is TGTGCCAGTAGTACCCAGGGAACCGGAAACGGCTACACCTTC. This sequence encodes CASSTQGTGNGYTF.